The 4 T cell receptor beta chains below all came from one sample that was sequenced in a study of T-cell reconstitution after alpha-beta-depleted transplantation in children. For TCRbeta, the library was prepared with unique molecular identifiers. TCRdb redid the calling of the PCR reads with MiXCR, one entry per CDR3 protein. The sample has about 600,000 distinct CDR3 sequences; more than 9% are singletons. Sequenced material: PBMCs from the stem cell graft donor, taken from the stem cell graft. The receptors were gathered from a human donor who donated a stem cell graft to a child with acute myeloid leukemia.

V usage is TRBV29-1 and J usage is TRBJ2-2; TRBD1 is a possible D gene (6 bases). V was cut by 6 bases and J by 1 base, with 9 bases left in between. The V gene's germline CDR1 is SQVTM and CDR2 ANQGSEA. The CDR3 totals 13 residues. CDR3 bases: TGCAGCGTCACAGGGTTGAACACCGGGGAGCTGTTTTTT. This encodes CSVTGLNTGELFF.

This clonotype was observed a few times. The DNA for the CDR3 is TGCAGTCCAGGATCGGGACTAGCGGGAGCAAGCAATGAGCAGTTCTTC. Encoded protein: CSPGSGLAGASNEQFF. This sequence joins TRBV20-1 and TRBJ2-1, with 14 bases that match TRBD2. The germline V gene has CDR1 DFQATT and CDR2 SNEGSKA (reference sequence). The CDR3 has 16 amino acids. With V trimmed by 8 bases and J by 6 bases, 12 bases remained unmatched.

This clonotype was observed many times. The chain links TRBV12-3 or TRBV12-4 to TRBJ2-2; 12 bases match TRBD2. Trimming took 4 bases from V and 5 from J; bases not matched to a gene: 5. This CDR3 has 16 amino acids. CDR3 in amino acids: CASSYGTSGRTGELFF. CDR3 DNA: TGTGCCAGCAGTTATGGTACTAGCGGGAGGACCGGGGAGCTGTTTTTT.

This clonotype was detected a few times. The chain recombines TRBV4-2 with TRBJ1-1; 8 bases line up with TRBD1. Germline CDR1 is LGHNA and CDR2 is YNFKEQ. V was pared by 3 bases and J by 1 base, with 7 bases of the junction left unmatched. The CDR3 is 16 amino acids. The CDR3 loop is CASSHRIGTGNTEAFF. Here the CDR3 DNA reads TGTGCCAGCAGCCACCGCATAGGGACAGGGAACACTGAAGCTTTCTTT.